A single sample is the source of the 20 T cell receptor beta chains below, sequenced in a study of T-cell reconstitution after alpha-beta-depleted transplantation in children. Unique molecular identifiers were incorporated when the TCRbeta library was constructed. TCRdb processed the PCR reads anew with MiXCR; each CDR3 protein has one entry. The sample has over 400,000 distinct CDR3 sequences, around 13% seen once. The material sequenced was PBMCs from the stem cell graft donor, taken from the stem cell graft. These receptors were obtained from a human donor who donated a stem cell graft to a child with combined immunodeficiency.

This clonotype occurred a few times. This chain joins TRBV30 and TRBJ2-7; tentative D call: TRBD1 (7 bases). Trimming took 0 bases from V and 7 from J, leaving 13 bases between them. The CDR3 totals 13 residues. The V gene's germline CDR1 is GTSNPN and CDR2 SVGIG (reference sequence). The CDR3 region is CAWSVQGGREQYF. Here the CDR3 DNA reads TGTGCCTGGAGTGTTCAGGGGGGTCGGGAGCAGTACTTC. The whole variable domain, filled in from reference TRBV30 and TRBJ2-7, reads SQTIHQWPATLVQPVGSPLSLECTVEGTSNPNLYWYRQAAGRGLQLLFYSVGIGQISSEVPQNLSASRPQDRQFILSSKKLLLSDSGFYLCAWSVQGGREQYFGPGTRLTVT.

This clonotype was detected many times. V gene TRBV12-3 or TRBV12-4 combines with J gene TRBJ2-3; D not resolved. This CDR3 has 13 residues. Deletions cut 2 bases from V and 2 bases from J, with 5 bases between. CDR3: CASSLWATDTQYF. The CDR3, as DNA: TGTGCCAGCAGTTTATGGGCCACAGATACGCAGTATTTT.

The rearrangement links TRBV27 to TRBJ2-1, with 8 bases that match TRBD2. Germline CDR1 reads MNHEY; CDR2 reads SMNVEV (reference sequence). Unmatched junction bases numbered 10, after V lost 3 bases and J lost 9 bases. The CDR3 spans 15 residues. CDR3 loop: CASSFIAGGAGEQFF. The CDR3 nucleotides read TGTGCCAGCAGTTTTATTGCGGGGGGCGCGGGTGAGCAGTTCTTC.

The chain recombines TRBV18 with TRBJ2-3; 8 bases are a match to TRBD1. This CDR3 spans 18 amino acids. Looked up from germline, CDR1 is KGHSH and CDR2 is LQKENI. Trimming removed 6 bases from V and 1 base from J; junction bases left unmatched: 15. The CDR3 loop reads CASSGQGRGASGTDTQYF. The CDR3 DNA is TGTGCCAGCTCCGGACAGGGTCGAGGCGCTAGTGGCACAGATACGCAGTATTTT.

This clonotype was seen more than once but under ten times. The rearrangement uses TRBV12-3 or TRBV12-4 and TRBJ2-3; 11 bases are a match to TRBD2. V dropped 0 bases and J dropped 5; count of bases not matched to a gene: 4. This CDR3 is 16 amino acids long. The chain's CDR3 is CASSLAASGGLDTQYF. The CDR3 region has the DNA TGTGCCAGCAGTTTAGCGGCTAGCGGGGGGCTAGATACGCAGTATTTT.

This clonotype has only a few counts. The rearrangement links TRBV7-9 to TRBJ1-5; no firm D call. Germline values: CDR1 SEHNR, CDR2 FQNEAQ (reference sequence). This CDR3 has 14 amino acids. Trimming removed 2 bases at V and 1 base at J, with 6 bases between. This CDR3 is CASSLINSNQPQHF. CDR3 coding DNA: TGTGCCAGCAGCTTAATCAACAGCAATCAGCCCCAGCATTTT.

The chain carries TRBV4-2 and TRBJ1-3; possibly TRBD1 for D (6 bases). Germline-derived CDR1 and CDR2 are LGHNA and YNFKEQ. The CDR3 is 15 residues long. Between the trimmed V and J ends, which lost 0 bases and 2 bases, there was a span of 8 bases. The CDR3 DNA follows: TGTGCCAGCAGCCAAGAAGAGGGGGCTGGAAACACCATATATTTT. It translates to CASSQEEGAGNTIYF.

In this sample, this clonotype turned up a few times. CDR3 sequence (DNA): TGTGCCACCGAGACAGCCACAAGGGTAGCGGGGAGTAACGAGCAGTACTTC. Translating it yields CATETATRVAGSNEQYF. This chain connects TRBV6-1 to TRBJ2-7; 8 bases are a match to TRBD2. CDR1 MNHNS and CDR2 SASEGT come from the germline V gene. The CDR3 spans 17 residues. V was pared by 10 bases and J by 5 bases, with 22 bases of the junction left unmatched.

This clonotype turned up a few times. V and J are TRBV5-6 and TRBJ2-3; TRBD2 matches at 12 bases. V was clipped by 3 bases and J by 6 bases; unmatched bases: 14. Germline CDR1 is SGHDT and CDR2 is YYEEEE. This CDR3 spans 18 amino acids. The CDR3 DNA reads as TGTGCCAGCAGCTCACCGGGACTAGCGGGTCACCGGCGGGATACGCAGTATTTT. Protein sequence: CASSSPGLAGHRRDTQYF.

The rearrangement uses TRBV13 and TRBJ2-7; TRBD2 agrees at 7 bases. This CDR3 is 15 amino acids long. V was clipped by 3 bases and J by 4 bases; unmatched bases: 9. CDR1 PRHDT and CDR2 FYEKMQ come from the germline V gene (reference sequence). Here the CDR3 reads CASSFRGRARYEQYF. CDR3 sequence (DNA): TGTGCCAGCAGCTTCCGTGGGAGGGCCCGTTACGAGCAGTACTTC.

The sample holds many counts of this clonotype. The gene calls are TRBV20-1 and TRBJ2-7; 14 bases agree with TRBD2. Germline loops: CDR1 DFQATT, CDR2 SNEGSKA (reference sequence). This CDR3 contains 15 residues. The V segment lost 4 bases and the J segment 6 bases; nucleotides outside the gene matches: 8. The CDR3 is CSATDPGLAGVEQYF. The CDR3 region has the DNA TGCAGTGCTACGGACCCGGGACTAGCGGGAGTCGAGCAGTACTTC.

DNA for the CDR3: TGTGCCAGCAGTTTTGGTCAAGTTAATGAGCAGTTCTTC. Translation: CASSFGQVNEQFF. The rearrangement links TRBV12-3 or TRBV12-4 to TRBJ2-1; D gene unclear. V dropped 3 bases and J dropped 7 bases, with 10 bases sitting between them. The CDR3 is 13 amino acids.

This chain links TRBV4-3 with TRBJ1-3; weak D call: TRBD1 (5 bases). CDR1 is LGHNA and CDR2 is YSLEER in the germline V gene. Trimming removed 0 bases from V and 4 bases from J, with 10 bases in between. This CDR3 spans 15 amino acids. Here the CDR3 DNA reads TGCGCCAGCAGCCAAGAAAGGGGTCCAGGAAACACCATATATTTT. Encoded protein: CASSQERGPGNTIYF.

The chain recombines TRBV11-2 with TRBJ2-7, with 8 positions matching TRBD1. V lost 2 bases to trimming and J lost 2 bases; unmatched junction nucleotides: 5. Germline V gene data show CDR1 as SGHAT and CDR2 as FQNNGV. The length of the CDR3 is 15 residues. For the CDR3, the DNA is TGTGCCAGCAGCTTATATGGGACAGGAGCCTACGAGCAGTACTTC. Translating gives CASSLYGTGAYEQYF. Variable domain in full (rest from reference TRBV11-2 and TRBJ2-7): EAGVAQSPRYKIIEKRQSVAFWCNPISGHATLYWYQQILGQGPKLLIQFQNNGVVDDSQLPKDRFSAERLKGVDSTLKIQPAKLEDSAVYLCASSLYGTGAYEQYFGPGTRLTVT.

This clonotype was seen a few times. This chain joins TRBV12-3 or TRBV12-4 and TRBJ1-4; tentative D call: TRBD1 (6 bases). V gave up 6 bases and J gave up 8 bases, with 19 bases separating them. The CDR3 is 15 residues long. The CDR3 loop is CASSSAGGVREKLFF. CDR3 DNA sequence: TGTGCCAGCAGCTCCGCGGGGGGCGTAAGGGAAAAACTGTTTTTT.

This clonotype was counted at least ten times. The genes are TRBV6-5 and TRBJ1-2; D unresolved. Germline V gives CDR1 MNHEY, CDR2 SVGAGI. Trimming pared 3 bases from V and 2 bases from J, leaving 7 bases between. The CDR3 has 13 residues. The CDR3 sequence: CASSYSGNYGYTF. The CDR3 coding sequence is TGTGCCAGCAGTTATTCCGGAAACTATGGCTACACCTTC.

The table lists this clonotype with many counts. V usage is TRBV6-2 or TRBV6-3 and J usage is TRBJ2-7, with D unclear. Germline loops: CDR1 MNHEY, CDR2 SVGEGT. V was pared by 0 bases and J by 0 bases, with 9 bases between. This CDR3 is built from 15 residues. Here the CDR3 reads CASSYSRTHSYEQYF. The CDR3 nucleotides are TGTGCCAGCAGTTACTCACGGACCCACTCCTACGAGCAGTACTTC.

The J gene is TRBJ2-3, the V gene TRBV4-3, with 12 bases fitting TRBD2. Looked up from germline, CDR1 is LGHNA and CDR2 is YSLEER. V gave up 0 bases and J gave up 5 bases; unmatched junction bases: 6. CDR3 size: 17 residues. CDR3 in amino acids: CASSQDPSGGAEDTQYF. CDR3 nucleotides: TGCGCCAGCAGCCAAGACCCTAGCGGGGGGGCCGAAGATACGCAGTATTTT.

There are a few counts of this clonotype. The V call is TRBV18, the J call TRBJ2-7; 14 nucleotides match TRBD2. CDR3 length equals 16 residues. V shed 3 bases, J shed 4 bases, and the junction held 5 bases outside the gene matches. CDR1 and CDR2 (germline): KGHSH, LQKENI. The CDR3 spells CASSPGLAGEGYEQYF. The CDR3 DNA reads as TGTGCCAGCTCACCGGGACTAGCGGGGGAGGGTTACGAGCAGTACTTC. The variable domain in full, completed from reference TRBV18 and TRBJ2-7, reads NAGVMQNPRHLVRRRGQEARLRCSPMKGHSHVYWYRQLPEEGLKFMVYLQKENIIDESGMPKERFSAEFPKEGPSILRIQQVVRGDSAAYFCASSPGLAGEGYEQYFGPGTRLTVT.

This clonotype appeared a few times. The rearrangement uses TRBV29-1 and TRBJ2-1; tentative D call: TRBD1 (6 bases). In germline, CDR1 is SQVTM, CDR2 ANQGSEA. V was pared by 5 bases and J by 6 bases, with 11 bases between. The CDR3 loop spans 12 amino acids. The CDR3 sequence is CSVQTGPNEQFF. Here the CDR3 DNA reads TGCAGCGTTCAGACAGGCCCCAATGAGCAGTTCTTC.